The 16 T cell receptor beta chains in this list originate from one sample, sequenced in a study of monozygotic twins with inflammatory bowel disease. Using the 5' RACE reads, TCRdb records one entry per CDR3 protein without DNA. The sample has 190,000 or so distinct CDR3 sequences. Sequencing was done on a sample of blood. The receptors derive from a human donor with ulcerative colitis or Crohn's disease, or a healthy co-twin of an affected twin (not recorded which).

The chain carries TRBV7-9 and TRBJ2-2; with no DNA, the TCRdb D assignment of TRBD1 cannot be verified. The germline gives CDR1 SEHNR, CDR2 FQNEAQ (reference sequence). The CDR3 totals 15 residues. CDR3 in amino acids: CASSTAGGSSGELFF. The entire variable domain, with the rest obtained from reference TRBV7-9 and TRBJ2-2, is as follows: DTGVSQNPRHKITKRGQNVTFRCDPISEHNRLYWYRQTLGQGPEFLTYFQNEAQLEKSRLLSDRFSAERPKGSFSTLEIQRTEQGDSAMYLCASSTAGGSSGELFFGEGSRLTVL.

The chain carries TRBV29-1 and TRBJ2-7; TCRdb outputs TRBD1, but without DNA this stays unchecked. The CDR3 sequence is 12 residues long. Germline V CDR1 and CDR2: SQVTM, ANQGSEA. The chain's CDR3 is CSVGQGTYEQYF.

The chain is built from TRBV29-1 and TRBJ1-2; TCRdb designates TRBD1, a call that cannot be tested without DNA. Germline V gene sequence: CDR1 SQVTM, CDR2 ANQGSEA. The CDR3 is 13 amino acids. The CDR3 reads CSVEDSQGYGYTF.

The chain carries TRBV29-1 and TRBJ1-2. Germline V gene sequence: CDR1 SQVTM, CDR2 ANQGSEA. This CDR3 is built from 13 residues. CDR3 region: CSVVGTGNYGYTF.

V gene TRBV3-1 combines with J gene TRBJ2-3; the TCRdb D gene call, TRBD2, has no DNA to confirm it. This CDR3 has 15 amino acids. Germline V gene lookup returns CDR1 LGHDT and CDR2 YNNKEL (reference sequence). CDR3 region: CASSATSGDTDTQYF.

The chain couples TRBV20-1 to TRBJ2-1. Germline lookup yields CDR1 DFQATT and CDR2 SNEGSKA (reference sequence). The length of the CDR3 is 11 residues. CDR3 region: CSARGLAEQFF.

The chain combines TRBV5-1 with TRBJ2-1; as DNA is missing, the TRBD1 call by TCRdb cannot be tested. The CDR3 consists of 16 residues. The germline V gene encodes CDR1 SGHRS and CDR2 YFSETQ. CDR3 protein: CASSPRPVQEGNEQFF.

The chain is built from TRBV19 and TRBJ1-1. The length of the CDR3 is 15 residues. Per germline, CDR1 LNHDA and CDR2 SQIVND (reference sequence). The CDR3 here is CASSIGAGLNTEAFF.

V is TRBV24-1 and J is TRBJ2-1. The CDR3 has 17 residues. CDR1 and CDR2 from the germline V gene are KGHDR and SFDVKD. The CDR3 spells CATSDLQQTPHFNEQFF.

The chain joins TRBV27 to TRBJ1-5. Germline V lookup: CDR1 MNHEY, CDR2 SMNVEV (reference sequence). CDR3 size: 13 residues. The CDR3 sequence is CASSLGARQPQHF.

The genes are TRBV18 and TRBJ1-4. Germline-derived CDR1 and CDR2 are KGHSH and LQKENI. The CDR3 runs 14 residues. The CDR3 protein is CASTQTATNEKLFF.

This chain uses TRBV7-2 with TRBJ2-7; the TRBD2 assignment by TCRdb is unverifiable without DNA. CDR1 is SGHTA, CDR2 FQGNSA, per germline. The CDR3 loop spans 14 amino acids. This CDR3 is CASSSTESDSEQYF.

This chain joins TRBV7-2 and TRBJ1-6; TCRdb reports TRBD1, a call that lacks DNA to check it against. Germline assignment: CDR1 SGHTA and CDR2 FQGNSA. The CDR3 contains 14 residues. CDR3 loop: CASSFGTGNSPLHF.

The rearrangement uses TRBV15 and TRBJ2-1; checking the TCRdb D call of TRBD2 is not possible without DNA. The germline gives CDR1 LNHNV, CDR2 YYDKDF (reference sequence). The CDR3 spans 14 residues. The CDR3 region is CATRLAGGPNEQFF.

The chain employs TRBV20-1 and TRBJ1-5. The CDR3 totals 12 residues. Germline V gene lookup returns CDR1 DFQATT and CDR2 SNEGSKA (reference sequence). This CDR3 is CSARDRNQPQHF.

This rearrangement joins TRBV4-2 to TRBJ2-1; TCRdb names TRBD2, which stays unverified in the absence of DNA. In germline, CDR1 is LGHNA, CDR2 YNFKEQ. The CDR3 spans 15 residues. CDR3 loop: CASSPGLAGFPEQFF.